The T cell receptor beta chain under discussion was sequenced for a study of cytotoxic CD8 clonotypes in ibrutinib-treated CLL. About the research overall: After median 68 months, approximately 15 stayed in remission, approximately 12 progressed; responses some 25 partial, 2 complete. Response sampling occurred after a median roughly twelve months of treatment (range 6 to 36).

In its sample, this clone was seen many times. The antigen remains undetermined. The CDR3 consists of 12 residues. The J segment lost 8 bases and the V segment lost 2 bases, leaving 2 bases of the junction unmatched. CDR1 is SNHLY and CDR2 is FYNNEI in the germline V gene. The method was immunoSEQ multiplex PCR; TCRdb's version includes in-frame clones alone and lacks a portion of them. The sample records around 42,000 clones, approximately 65% being singletons. Findings and caveats of the study: Rising at ibrutinib response, clonality subsequently fell back toward baseline at progression.

This material consisted of PBMCs, taken after 24 months of ibrutinib treatment. The clonotype was recovered from a human donor with chronic lymphocytic leukemia. The V call is TRBV2, the J call TRBJ1-1; 7 positions match TRBD1. CDR3 bases: TGTGCCAGCAGTGAAACAGGGGTCGAAGCTTTCTTT. The encoded protein is CASSETGVEAFF.